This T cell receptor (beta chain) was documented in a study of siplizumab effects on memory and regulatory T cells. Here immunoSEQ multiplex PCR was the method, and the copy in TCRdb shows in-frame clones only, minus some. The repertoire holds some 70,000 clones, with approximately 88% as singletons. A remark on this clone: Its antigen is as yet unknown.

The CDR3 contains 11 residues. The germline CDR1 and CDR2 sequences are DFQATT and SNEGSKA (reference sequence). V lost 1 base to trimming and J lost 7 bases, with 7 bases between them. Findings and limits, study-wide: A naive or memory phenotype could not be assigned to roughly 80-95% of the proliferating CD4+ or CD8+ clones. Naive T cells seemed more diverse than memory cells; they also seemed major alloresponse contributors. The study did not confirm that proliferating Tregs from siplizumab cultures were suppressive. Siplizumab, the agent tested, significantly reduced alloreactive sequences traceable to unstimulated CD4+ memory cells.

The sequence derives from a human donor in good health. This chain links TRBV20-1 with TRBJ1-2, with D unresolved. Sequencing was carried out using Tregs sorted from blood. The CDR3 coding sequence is TGCAGTGCTAGAGGCGGGGTTGGCTACACCTTC. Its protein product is CSARGGVGYTF.